These 20 T cell receptor beta chains were all obtained from the same sample, sequenced in a study of cytomegalovirus exposure and HLA in healthy donors. Primers: 60 Vbeta forward and 13 Jbeta reverse. TCRdb's copy holds only in-frame clones and misses some; the assay was immunoSEQ multiplex PCR. The table records 130,000 or so clones, about 70% of them present only once. The sample comprised PBMCs. These receptors all stem from a woman aged 40-49 years in good health and CMV-seronegative.

This clone came up a few times. The V and J genes are TRBV2 and TRBJ2-7; D is unclear. The germline V gene encodes CDR1 SNHLY and CDR2 FYNNEI. The CDR3 is made up of 14 amino acids. V lost 4 bases, J lost 1 base, and 11 bases lay in between. The CDR3 bases are TGTGCCAGCAGTGGGCTGCCATTATCCTACGAGCAGTACTTC. The encoded protein is CASSGLPLSYEQYF.

The gene calls are TRBV19 and TRBJ1-6, with D tentatively TRBD1 (5 bases). Germline CDR1 and CDR2: LNHDA and SQIVND (reference sequence). This CDR3 is 15 amino acids long. The V and J ends lost 3 bases and 5 bases respectively, with 11 bases between them. In DNA, the CDR3 is TGTGCCAGTAGTATCAGGGCAGGCGATAATTCACCCCTCCACTTT. Its translation is CASSIRAGDNSPLHF.

This chain connects TRBV5-1 to TRBJ1-1; 8 nucleotides line up with TRBD1. CDR1 is SGHRS and CDR2 is YFSETQ in the germline V gene. Trimming took 0 bases from V and 5 from J; bases not matched to a gene: 6. CDR3 size: 15 residues. The CDR3 DNA sequence: TGCGCCAGCAGCTTGGTGGGACAGGAAATGACTGAAGCTTTCTTT. The encoded protein is CASSLVGQEMTEAFF.

V usage is TRBV7-2 and J usage is TRBJ1-4; 8 bases are shared with TRBD1. Germline CDR1 reads SGHTA; CDR2 reads FQGNSA. V dropped 1 base and J dropped 14; count of bases not matched to a gene: 3. The CDR3 loop spans 12 amino acids. CDR3 region: CASSLGRDRLFF. The CDR3 nucleotides are TGTGCCAGCAGCTTAGGGAGGGACAGGCTGTTTTTT.

In its sample, this clone was seen a few times. The chain joins TRBV18 to TRBJ1-2, with 9 bases aligning to TRBD1. V was pared by 6 bases and J by 4 bases, with 6 bases of the junction left unmatched. Germline-derived CDR1 and CDR2 are KGHSH and LQKENI. The CDR3 is made up of 14 amino acids. The CDR3 protein is CASSPGTGIYGYTF. Written as DNA, the CDR3 is TGTGCCAGCTCCCCCGGGACAGGGATCTATGGCTACACCTTC.

The chain recombines TRBV5-1 with TRBJ2-2, with a possible D match to TRBD1 (6 bases). V shed 3 bases and J shed 5 bases, with 14 bases lying between them. This CDR3 is 15 amino acids long. Germline V lookup: CDR1 SGHRS, CDR2 YFSETQ. The CDR3: CASSSSTGRTGELFF. CDR3 nucleotide sequence: TGCGCCAGCAGCTCCTCGACAGGTCGTACCGGGGAGCTGTTTTTT.

This clone was recorded only once. The chain links TRBV5-1 to TRBJ1-2; D is unclear. This CDR3 spans 15 amino acids. V gave up 4 bases and J gave up 2 bases, with 15 bases separating them. Germline assignment: CDR1 SGHRS and CDR2 YFSETQ. The CDR3, as DNA: TGCGCCAGCAGCCTCAGAGGTAGAGGAAACTATGGCTACACCTTC. It is translated as CASSLRGRGNYGYTF. Full variable domain (missing parts from reference TRBV5-1 and TRBJ1-2): KAGVTQTPRYLIKTRGQQVTLSCSPISGHRSVSWYQQTPGQGLQFLFEYFSETQRNKGNFPGRFSGRQFSNSRSEMNVSTLELGDSALYLCASSLRGRGNYGYTFGSGTRLTVV.

The table lists this clone with a few counts. The chain recombines TRBV5-1 with TRBJ2-1, with D tentatively TRBD1 (6 bases). V lost 0 bases and J 6 bases, leaving 16 bases between the germline ends. The CDR3 loop spans 16 amino acids. Germline V gives CDR1 SGHRS, CDR2 YFSETQ. The CDR3 sequence: CASSLGPSGALNEQFF. The CDR3 coding sequence is TGCGCCAGCAGCTTGGGTCCGTCAGGGGCGCTCAATGAGCAGTTCTTC. Filled out from reference TRBV5-1 and TRBJ2-1, the complete variable domain reads KAGVTQTPRYLIKTRGQQVTLSCSPISGHRSVSWYQQTPGQGLQFLFEYFSETQRNKGNFPGRFSGRQFSNSRSEMNVSTLELGDSALYLCASSLGPSGALNEQFFGPGTRLTVL.

This CDR3 is CASPRDRVLRDTQYF. The CDR3 bases are TGTGCCAGCCCCCGGGACAGGGTTTTAAGAGATACGCAGTATTTT. The V gene is TRBV2, the J gene TRBJ2-3, with 9 bases aligning to TRBD1. V trimming: 8 bases; J trimming: 5 bases; junction bases outside the gene matches: 11. Germline-derived CDR1 and CDR2 are SNHLY and FYNNEI. This CDR3 has 15 amino acids. The full variable domain, its missing parts supplied by reference TRBV2 and TRBJ2-3, is EPEVTQTPSHQVTQMGQEVILRCVPISNHLYFYWYRQILGQKVEFLVSFYNNEISEKSEIFDDQFSVERPDGSNFTLKIRSTKLEDSAMYFCASPRDRVLRDTQYFGPGTRLTVL.

On this clone itself: Its ends do not fully match the called genes, so a read error is possible. Additional DNA sequences in this sample encode the identical CDR3. The chain carries TRBV6-5 and TRBJ1-1; TRBD1 might be the D (6 bases). CDR3 length equals 13 residues. CDR1 MNHEY and CDR2 SVGAGI come from the germline V gene. The CDR3 loop reads CASSYGGDTEAFF. CDR3 coding DNA: TGTGCCAGCAGCTACGGGGGGGACACTGAAGCTTTTTTT.

The chain is built from TRBV30 and TRBJ1-2; D gene uncertain. This CDR3 contains 13 residues. Germline CDR1 is GTSNPN and CDR2 is SVGIG (reference sequence). V was shortened by 2 bases and J by 4 bases, with 11 bases between the two germline ends. CDR3 nucleotide sequence: TGTGCCTGGAGTAATGACGGAGGCTATGGCTACACCTTC. This encodes CAWSNDGGYGYTF.

This rearrangement joins TRBV19 to TRBJ2-2, with D maybe TRBD1 (5 bases). The V end lost 0 bases, the J end lost 5 bases, and 22 bases lay between the germline ends. Germline-derived CDR1 and CDR2 are LNHDA and SQIVND (reference sequence). CDR3 length: 19 amino acids. The CDR3 DNA reads as TGTGCCAGTAGTATAGAACAGGCGAAGTTGAGCCGATGGACCGGGGAGCTGTTTTTT. This encodes CASSIEQAKLSRWTGELFF.

The rearrangement uses TRBV28 and TRBJ1-2, with 12 bases identical to TRBD1. V was pared by 5 bases and J by 0 bases, with 7 bases of the junction left unmatched. The CDR3 totals 17 residues. Per germline, CDR1 MDHEN and CDR2 SYDVKM. CDR3 protein: CASSTGTGGKSNYGYTF. CDR3 DNA: TGTGCCAGCAGTACGGGGACAGGGGGCAAATCTAACTATGGCTACACCTTC.

This chain links TRBV2 with TRBJ1-5; D is ambiguous. The germline CDR1 and CDR2 sequences are SNHLY and FYNNEI. CDR3 length: 15 residues. Trimming pared 7 bases from V and 0 bases from J, leaving 13 bases between. CDR3 residues: CASTEQNLSNQPQHF. CDR3 coding DNA: TGTGCCAGCACCGAACAGAATCTTAGCAATCAGCCCCAGCATTTT.

The genes are TRBV7-6 and TRBJ2-5, with D uncertain. The CDR3 spans 13 residues. Germline V CDR1 and CDR2: SGHVS, FNYEAQ. Trimming took 0 bases from V and 1 from J, leaving 3 bases between them. As DNA, the CDR3 is TGTGCCAGCAGCTTAGCTATCCAAGAGACCCAGTACTTC. Translating it yields CASSLAIQETQYF. The full variable domain, in which reference TRBV7-6 and TRBJ2-5 provide the parts outside the CDR3, is GAGVSQSPRYKVTKRGQDVALRCDPISGHVSLYWYRQALGQGPEFLTYFNYEAQQDKSGLPNDRFSAERPEGSISTLTIQRTEQRDSAMYRCASSLAIQETQYFGPGTRLLVL.

The chain carries TRBV7-9 and TRBJ2-1; TRBD1 is a possible D gene (6 bases). Germline CDR1 SEHNR, CDR2 FQNEAQ (reference sequence). The V and J ends lost 4 bases and 7 bases respectively, with 14 bases between them. The CDR3 has 14 amino acids. The CDR3 loop is CASSSADRGNEQFF. CDR3 bases: TGTGCCAGCAGCTCAGCTGATAGGGGGAATGAGCAGTTCTTC.

This clone has a handful of counts. This chain links TRBV30 with TRBJ1-4; TRBD1 matches at 9 bases. The V gene end was trimmed by 6 bases and the J gene end by 0 bases; junction bases not matched to a gene: 8. Germline V gives CDR1 GTSNPN, CDR2 SVGIG (reference sequence). The CDR3 totals 16 residues. The CDR3, as DNA: TGTGCCTGCGCCCGGGACAGGGCGTCAACTAATGAAAAACTGTTTTTT. It specifies CACARDRASTNEKLFF.

The chain links TRBV7-9 to TRBJ2-1; TRBD1 is a possible D gene (6 bases). Looked up from germline, CDR1 is SEHNR and CDR2 is FQNEAQ (reference sequence). The CDR3 spans 16 residues. V lost 1 base, J lost 3 bases, and 13 bases lay in between. CDR3 in DNA: TGTGCCAGCAGCTTAGGGACAGCCTCTTTCTACAATGAGCAGTTCTTC. This translates into CASSLGTASFYNEQFF.

As regards this clone: A junction end diverges from the germline sequence, so it may reflect a read error. Other nucleotide sequences in the sample specify the same CDR3. V and J are TRBV10-3 and TRBJ1-1, with TRBD1 matching 7 bases. Germline assignment: CDR1 ENHRY and CDR2 SYGVKD. The CDR3 loop spans 13 amino acids. For the CDR3, the DNA is TGTGCCATCAGGACGGGACAGAACACTGAGGCTTTCTTT. Translation gives CAIRTGQNTEAFF.

The chain carries TRBV19 and TRBJ1-5; 8 bases align to TRBD1. Trimming took 6 bases from V and 7 from J; bases not matched to a gene: 14. Germline V gene sequence: CDR1 LNHDA, CDR2 SQIVND (reference sequence). This CDR3 spans 16 amino acids. CDR3 nucleotide sequence: TGTGCCAGTAGCATTCACAGGACAGGGATTAACCAGCCCCAGCATTTT. It specifies CASSIHRTGINQPQHF. The variable domain in full, completed from reference TRBV19 and TRBJ1-5, reads DGGITQSPKYLFRKEGQNVTLSCEQNLNHDAMYWYRQDPGQGLRLIYYSQIVNDFQKGDIAEGYSVSREKKESFPLTVTSAQKNPTAFYLCASSIHRTGINQPQHFGDGTRLSIL.